This T cell receptor (beta chain) was recovered during a study of blood T cell repertoires in COVID-19. Self-reported history from a screening survey and questionnaire set each donor's cohort. Between the trimmed V and J ends, which lost 0 bases and 3 bases, there was a span of 7 bases. CDR1 and CDR2 from the germline V gene are SGHRS and YFSETQ. This CDR3 has 14 residues. TCRdb's table, derived via immunoSEQ multiplex PCR, lists solely in-frame clones and lacks some. Here the sample spans 150,000 or so clones, roughly 88% being singletons. Sequenced input: PBMCs or T cells enriched from blood (not recorded which). The clonotype comes from a woman in her fifties or sixties who had recovered from COVID-19. This sequence joins TRBV5-1 and TRBJ1-3; maybe TRBD1 (5 bases). The CDR3 loop is CASSLAGRGNTIYF. CDR3 nucleotides: TGCGCCAGCAGCTTGGCAGGGCGTGGAAACACCATATATTTT.